These T cell receptor beta chains were read from a single sample in a study of CD8 T cells in Susac syndrome. A single record per CDR3 protein comes from TCRdb applying MiXCR to the immunoSEQ multiplex PCR reads. Seen here are roughly 150,000 distinct CDR3 sequences, approximately 95% observed once, and the top ten hold around 0.15%. The sequencing input was CD4+ T cells from PBMCs. All receptors derive from a human donor with Susac syndrome. CDR3s include the opening cysteine and the closing phenylalanine or tryptophan. Each record gives: D gene, J gene, clone size, V gene, CDR3 protein, CDR3 DNA. D genes are given only for firm matches. Clone size is stated in some rows and not others, as once, few, many or a class when expanded.

d_call: TRBD2; j_call: TRBJ2-3; clone_size: NA; v_call: TRBV20-1; cdr3_aa: CSAPSGSSTDTQYF; cdr3_nt: TGCAGTGCCCCTAGCGGGAGCAGCACAGATACGCAGTATTTT
d_call: NA; j_call: TRBJ2-5; clone_size: NA; v_call: TRBV20-1; cdr3_aa: CSARDFQGLETQYF; cdr3_nt: TGCAGTGCTAGAGATTTTCAGGGGCTGGAGACCCAGTACTTC
d_call: TRBD1; j_call: TRBJ1-2; clone_size: NA; v_call: TRBV12-3/TRBV12-4; cdr3_aa: CASSLTGTGYGYTF; cdr3_nt: TGTGCCAGCAGTTTGACAGGGACAGGGTATGGCTACACCTTC
d_call: TRBD2; j_call: TRBJ2-7; clone_size: once; v_call: TRBV2; cdr3_aa: CASAKRGGVYEQYF; cdr3_nt: TGTGCCTCAGCCAAGCGGGGGGGCGTTTACGAGCAGTACTTC
d_call: NA; j_call: TRBJ1-1; clone_size: NA; v_call: TRBV9; cdr3_aa: CASSVGMNTEAFF; cdr3_nt: TGTGCCAGCAGCGTCGGCATGAACACTGAAGCTTTCTTT
d_call: TRBD2; j_call: TRBJ2-2; clone_size: NA; v_call: TRBV12-3/TRBV12-4; cdr3_aa: CASSRGGANTGELFF; cdr3_nt: TGTGCCAGCAGCCGCGGGGGGGCGAACACCGGGGAGCTGTTTTTT
d_call: NA; j_call: TRBJ1-1; clone_size: NA; v_call: TRBV6-5; cdr3_aa: CASSYRAVAEAFF; cdr3_nt: TGTGCCAGCAGTTACAGGGCGGTGGCTGAAGCTTTCTTT
d_call: NA; j_call: TRBJ2-5; clone_size: NA; v_call: TRBV5-4; cdr3_aa: CASSLVGREETQYF; cdr3_nt: TGTGCCAGCAGCTTGGTAGGGCGGGAAGAGACCCAGTACTTC
d_call: NA; j_call: TRBJ2-7; clone_size: NA; v_call: TRBV19; cdr3_aa: CASSIGQGRAGEGSLYEQYF; cdr3_nt: TGTGCCAGTAGTATAGGCCAAGGTAGGGCCGGTGAAGGCTCTCTCTACGAGCAGTACTTC
d_call: TRBD1; j_call: TRBJ2-1; clone_size: NA; v_call: TRBV29-1; cdr3_aa: CSVGPGTGVNEQFF; cdr3_nt: TGCAGCGTTGGACCCGGGACAGGGGTTAATGAGCAGTTCTTC
d_call: NA; j_call: TRBJ2-6; clone_size: NA; v_call: TRBV27; cdr3_aa: CASSSTGSPVLTF; cdr3_nt: TGTGCCAGCAGTTCCACAGGGTCCCCCGTCCTGACTTTC
d_call: TRBD1; j_call: TRBJ1-1; clone_size: once; v_call: TRBV6-2/TRBV6-3; cdr3_aa: CASSYFQDRVNTEAFF; cdr3_nt: TGTGCCAGCAGTTACTTCCAGGACAGGGTGAACACTGAAGCTTTCTTT
d_call: TRBD1; j_call: TRBJ2-6; clone_size: NA; v_call: TRBV29-1; cdr3_aa: CSVSQGTFSGANVLTF; cdr3_nt: TGCAGCGTTTCACAGGGGACCTTCTCTGGGGCCAACGTCCTGACTTTC
d_call: TRBD1; j_call: TRBJ1-2; clone_size: NA; v_call: TRBV9; cdr3_aa: CASSATGGFGYTF; cdr3_nt: TGTGCCAGCAGCGCTACAGGGGGCTTTGGCTACACCTTC
d_call: NA; j_call: TRBJ2-1; clone_size: NA; v_call: TRBV15; cdr3_aa: CATSSSLYNEQFF; cdr3_nt: TGTGCCACCAGCAGCAGTCTTTACAATGAGCAGTTCTTC
d_call: TRBD2; j_call: TRBJ2-5; clone_size: once; v_call: TRBV29-1; cdr3_aa: CSVVRGSGGRNQETQYF; cdr3_nt: TGCAGCGTTGTCAGGGGTAGCGGGGGCCGTAATCAAGAGACCCAGTACTTC
d_call: NA; j_call: TRBJ1-2; clone_size: NA; v_call: TRBV6-6; cdr3_aa: CASSYSGNYGYTF; cdr3_nt: TGTGCCAGCAGTTACTCCGGTAACTATGGCTACACCTTC